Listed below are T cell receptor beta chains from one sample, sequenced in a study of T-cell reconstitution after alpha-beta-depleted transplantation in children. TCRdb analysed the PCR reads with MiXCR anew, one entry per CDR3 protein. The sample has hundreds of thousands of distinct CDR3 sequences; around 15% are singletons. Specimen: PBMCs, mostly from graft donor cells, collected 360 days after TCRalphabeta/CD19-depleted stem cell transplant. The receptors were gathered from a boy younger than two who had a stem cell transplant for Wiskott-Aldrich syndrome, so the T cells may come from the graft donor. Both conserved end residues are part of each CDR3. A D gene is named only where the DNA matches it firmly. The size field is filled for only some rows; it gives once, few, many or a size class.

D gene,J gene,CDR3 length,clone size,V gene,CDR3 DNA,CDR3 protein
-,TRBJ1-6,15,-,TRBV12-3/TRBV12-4,TGTGCCAGCAGTTTAGGGGGGTTCTATAATTCACCCCTCCACTTT,CASSLGGFYNSPLHF
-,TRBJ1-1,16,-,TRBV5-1,TGCGCCAGCAGCTTTCTCCCGACAGGTTCTAACACTGAAGCTTTCTTT,CASSFLPTGSNTEAFF
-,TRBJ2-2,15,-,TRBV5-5,TGTGCCAGCAGCTTCGCCCCTCCGAACACCGGGGAGCTGTTTTTT,CASSFAPPNTGELFF
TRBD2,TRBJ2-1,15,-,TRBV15,TGTGCCACACGACTAGCGGGAATGTTCTACAATGAGCAGTTCTTC,CATRLAGMFYNEQFF
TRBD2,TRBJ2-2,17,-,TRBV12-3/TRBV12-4,TGTGCCAGCAGTTCAACGGGACTAGCTCTGAACACCGGGGAGCTGTTTTTT,CASSSTGLALNTGELFF
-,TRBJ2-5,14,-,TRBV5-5,TGTGCCAGCAGCTCCCCCGGGTTCCAAGAGACCCAGTACTTC,CASSSPGFQETQYF
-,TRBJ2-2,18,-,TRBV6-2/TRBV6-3,TGTGCCAGCAGTTACCGACGGGCCAGCGAATGGGACACCGGGGAGCTGTTTTTT,CASSYRRASEWDTGELFF
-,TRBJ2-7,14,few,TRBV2,TGTGCCAGCATAGGCGCAGACCGCTCCTACGAGCAGTACTTC,CASIGADRSYEQYF
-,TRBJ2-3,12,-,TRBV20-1,TGCAGTGCTAGAGGGCACCGGGGAGCGCAGTATTTT,CSARGHRGAQYF
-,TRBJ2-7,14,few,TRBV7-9,TGTGCCAGCAGCTTAGAGGGGATCCCAAACGAGCAGTACTTC,CASSLEGIPNEQYF
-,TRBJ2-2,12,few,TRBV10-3,TGTGCCACCTGGCAGACCACCGGGGAGCTGTTTTTT,CATWQTTGELFF
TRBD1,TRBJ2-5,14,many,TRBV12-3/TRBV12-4,TGTGCCAGCAGTCGACGACAGGGAGTAGAGACCCAGTACTTC,CASSRRQGVETQYF
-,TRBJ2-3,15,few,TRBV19,TGTGCCAGTCAGTTTTCGGGCCGCTACACAGATACGCAGTATTTT,CASQFSGRYTDTQYF
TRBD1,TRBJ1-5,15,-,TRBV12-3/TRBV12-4,TGTGCCAGCAGCCCCATGGACAGGGGCCCTCAGCCCCAGCATTTT,CASSPMDRGPQPQHF
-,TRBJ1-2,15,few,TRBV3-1,TGTGCCAGCAGCCAAGAGCCTCAGGTTAACTATGGCTACACCTTC,CASSQEPQVNYGYTF
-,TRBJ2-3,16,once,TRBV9,TGTGCCAGCAGCCCCTCAGGTGGGGGATGGACAGATACGCAGTATTTT,CASSPSGGGWTDTQYF
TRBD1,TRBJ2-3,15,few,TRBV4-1,TGCGCCAGCAGCTACCGGGACAGGGAAACAGATACGCAGTATTTT,CASSYRDRETDTQYF
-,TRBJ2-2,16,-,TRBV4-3,TGCGCCAGCAGCCAAGTGTGGCGATCGAACACCGGGGAGCTGTTTTTT,CASSQVWRSNTGELFF
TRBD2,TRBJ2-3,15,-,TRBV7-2,TGTGCCAGCAGCTTAAAGAGCGGGAGCCCAGATACGCAGTATTTT,CASSLKSGSPDTQYF
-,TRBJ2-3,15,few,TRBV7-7,TGTGCCAGCAGCTTAGAACAGTCTAGCACAGATACGCAGTATTTT,CASSLEQSSTDTQYF
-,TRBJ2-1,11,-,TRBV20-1,TGCAGTGCCTTTCGGGGCAATGAGCAGTTCTTC,CSAFRGNEQFF
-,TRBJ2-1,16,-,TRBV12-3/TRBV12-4,TGTGCCAGCAGTCCCCCGGGGAATAGAGGCTACAATGAGCAGTTCTTC,CASSPPGNRGYNEQFF
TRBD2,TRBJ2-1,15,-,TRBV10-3,TGTGCCATCAGCTCCGGGACTACACTATACAATGAGCAGTTCTTC,CAISSGTTLYNEQFF
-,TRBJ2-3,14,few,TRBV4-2,TGTGCCAGCAGCCAAGTTGGGGGGACAGATACGCAGTATTTT,CASSQVGGTDTQYF
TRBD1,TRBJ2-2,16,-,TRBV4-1,TGCGCCAGCAGCCGTTCACCGGGACAGCGGCCCGGGGAGCTGTTTTTT,CASSRSPGQRPGELFF
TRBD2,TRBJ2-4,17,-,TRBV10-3,TGTGCCATCAGTGAGTCGACTAGCGGGATAGCCAAAAACATTCAGTACTTC,CAISESTSGIAKNIQYF
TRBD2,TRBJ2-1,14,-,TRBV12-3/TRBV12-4,TGTGCCAGCAGTCACTGGACTAGCGGCCGGTCGGGGTTCTTC,CASSHWTSGRSGFF
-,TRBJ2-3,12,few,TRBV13,TGTGCCAGCACGGGAGTCACAGATACGCAGTATTTT,CASTGVTDTQYF
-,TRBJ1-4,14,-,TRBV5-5,-,CASSLATYEKLFFF
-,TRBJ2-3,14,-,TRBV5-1,TGCGCCAGCAGCTTTAACTTGAGCACAGATACGCAGTATTTT,CASSFNLSTDTQYF
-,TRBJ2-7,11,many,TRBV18,TGTGCCAGCAGCCCAGGCGGCGAGCAGTACTTC,CASSPGGEQYF
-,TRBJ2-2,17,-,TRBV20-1,TGCAGTGCTAGAGTTCGCCTCCCTTTTAAGTCTACCGGGGAGCTGTTTTTT,CSARVRLPFKSTGELFF
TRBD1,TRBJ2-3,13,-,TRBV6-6,TGTGCCCTGGGACAGGGGGCTCGCGGGCTGCAGTATTTT,CALGQGARGLQYF
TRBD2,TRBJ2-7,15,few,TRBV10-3,TGTGCCATCAGTACTAGACTAGCGGGAGAACACGAGCAGTACTTC,CAISTRLAGEHEQYF
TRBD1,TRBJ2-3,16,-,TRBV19,TGTGCCAGTAGTATCTCAGGACAGGGGGCTGCAGATACGCAGTATTTT,CASSISGQGAADTQYF
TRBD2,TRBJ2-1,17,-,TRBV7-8,TGTGCCAGCAGCTCAAAAGTACTAGCGTCCCCATACAATGAGCAGTTCTTC,CASSSKVLASPYNEQFF
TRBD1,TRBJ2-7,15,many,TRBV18,TGTGCCAGCAGTCCACCGGGACAGGGGGCCTACGAGCAGTACTTC,CASSPPGQGAYEQYF
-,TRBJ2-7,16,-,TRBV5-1,TGCGCCAGCAGCTTGGCCGGGCCCCAAAGCTCCTACGAGCAGTACTTC,CASSLAGPQSSYEQYF
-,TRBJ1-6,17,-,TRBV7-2,TGTGCCAGCAGCCTCATTCTGGGGAGCTCCTATAATTCACCCCTCCACTTT,CASSLILGSSYNSPLHF
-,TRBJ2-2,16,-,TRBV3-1,TGTGCCAGCAGCCAAGAAGGGATGGTTGGATACGGGGAGCTGTTTTTT,CASSQEGMVGYGELFF
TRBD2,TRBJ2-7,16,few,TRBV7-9,TGTGCCAGCAGCCCCGCTCGGACTAGCGGGAGCTACGAGCAGTACTTC,CASSPARTSGSYEQYF
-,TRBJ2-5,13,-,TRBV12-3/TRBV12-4,TGTGCCAGCAGGAGGACCAAACAAGAGACCCAGTACTTC,CASRRTKQETQYF
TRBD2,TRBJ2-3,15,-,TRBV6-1,TGTGCCAGCAGTCGGGGGGAACCTAGCACAGATACGCAGTATTTT,CASSRGEPSTDTQYF
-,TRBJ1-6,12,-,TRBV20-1,TGCAGTGCCCGAGAAGACTATTCACCCCTCCACTTT,CSAREDYSPLHF
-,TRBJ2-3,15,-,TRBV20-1,TGCAGTGCCCTCTTGGGGGCCACGAGCACAGATACGCAGTATTTT,CSALLGATSTDTQYF
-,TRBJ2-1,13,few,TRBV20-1,TGCAGTGCTTTGGACCGGGCCTACAATGAGCAGTTCTTC,CSALDRAYNEQFF
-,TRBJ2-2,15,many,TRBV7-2,TGTGCCAGCAGCTTAGTAGCCGGGAACACCGGGGAGCTGTTTTTT,CASSLVAGNTGELFF
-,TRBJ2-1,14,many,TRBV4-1,TGCGCCAGCAGACAAGGTACGGGATACGGGGAGCAGTTCTTC,CASRQGTGYGEQFF
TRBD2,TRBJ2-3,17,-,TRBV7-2,TGTGCCAGCAGCCAACTAGCGGGGGGGCCAGTTGCAGATACGCAGTATTTT,CASSQLAGGPVADTQYF
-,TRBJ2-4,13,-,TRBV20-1,TGCAGTGCTAGGGTGGACGTCAAAAACATTCAGTACTTC,CSARVDVKNIQYF
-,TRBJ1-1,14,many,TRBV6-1,TGTGCCAGCAGTGAGGGAGGGCCGAACACTGAAGCTTTCTTT,CASSEGGPNTEAFF
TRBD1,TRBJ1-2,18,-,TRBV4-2,TGTGCCAGCAGCCAAGATAGGTTAGGACAGGGGGCAGGATATGGCTACACCTTC,CASSQDRLGQGAGYGYTF
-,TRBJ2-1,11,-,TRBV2,TGTGCCAGCAGTCCCCGGGACTTCCCGTTCTTC,CASSPRDFPFF
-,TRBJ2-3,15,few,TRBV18,TGTGCCAGCTCCCTGGACAGACTTAGCACAGATACGCAGTATTTT,CASSLDRLSTDTQYF
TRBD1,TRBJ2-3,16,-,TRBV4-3,TGCGCCAGCAGCCGGACAGGGGCGTATAGCACAGATACGCAGTATTTT,CASSRTGAYSTDTQYF